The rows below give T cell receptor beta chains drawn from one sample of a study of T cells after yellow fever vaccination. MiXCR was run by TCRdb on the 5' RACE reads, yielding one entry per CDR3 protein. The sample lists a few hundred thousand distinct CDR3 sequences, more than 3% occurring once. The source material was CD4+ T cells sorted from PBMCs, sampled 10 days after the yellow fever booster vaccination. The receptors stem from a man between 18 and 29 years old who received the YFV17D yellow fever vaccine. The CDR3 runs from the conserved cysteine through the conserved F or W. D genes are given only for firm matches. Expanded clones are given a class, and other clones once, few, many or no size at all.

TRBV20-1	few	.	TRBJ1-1	CSAFDQMNTEAFF	TGCAGTGCCTTCGACCAGATGAACACTGAAGCTTTCTTT
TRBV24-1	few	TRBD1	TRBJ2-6	CATEGQGLSGANVLTF	TGTGCCACCGAGGGACAGGGCCTATCTGGGGCCAACGTCCTGACTTTC
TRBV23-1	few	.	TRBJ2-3	CASITAGFTDTQYF	TGCGCCAGCATCACGGCGGGGTTCACAGATACGCAGTATTTT
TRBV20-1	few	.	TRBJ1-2	CSAEGRLSYGYTF	TGCAGTGCCGAAGGACGGCTAAGCTATGGCTACACCTTC
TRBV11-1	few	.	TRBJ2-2	CASSLGRGHTGELFF	TGTGCCAGCAGCTTAGGGCGGGGCCACACCGGGGAGCTGTTTTTT
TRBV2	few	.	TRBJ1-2	CASSEYPGPGADPSNFGYTF	TGTGCCAGCAGTGAATATCCTGGCCCCGGGGCAGACCCCAGTAATTTTGGCTACACCTTC
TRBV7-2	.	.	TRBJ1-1	CASSFTRTEAFF	TGTGCCAGCAGCTTTACCCGCACTGAAGCTTTCTTT
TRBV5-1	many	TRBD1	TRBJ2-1	CASSLGGTAYNEQFF	TGCGCCAGCAGCTTGGGAGGGACAGCCTACAATGAGCAGTTCTTC
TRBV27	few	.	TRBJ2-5	CASSWSQGGRETQYF	TGTGCCAGCAGTTGGTCCCAAGGGGGGCGAGAGACCCAGTACTTC
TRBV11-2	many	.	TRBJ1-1	CASTPWGGLTEAFF	TGTGCCAGCACCCCTTGGGGGGGGCTAACTGAAGCTTTCTTT
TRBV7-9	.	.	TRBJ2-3	CASSLATRQDTQYF	TGTGCCAGCAGCTTAGCGACTAGGCAAGATACGCAGTATTTT
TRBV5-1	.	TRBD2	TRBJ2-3	CASSLYPAGGIDTQYF	TGCGCCAGCAGCTTGTATCCCGCGGGGGGAATAGATACGCAGTATTTT
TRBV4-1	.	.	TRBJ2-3	CASSQGGYTDTQYF	TGCGCCAGCAGCCAAGGCGGGTACACAGATACGCAGTATTTT
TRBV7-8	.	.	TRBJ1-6	CASSRDRNSPLHF	TGTGCCAGCAGCCGCGACAGGAATTCACCCCTCCACTTT
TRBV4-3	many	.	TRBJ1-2	CASSQSLVARGYTF	TGCGCCAGCAGCCAAAGTCTCGTGGCGAGGGGCTACACCTTC
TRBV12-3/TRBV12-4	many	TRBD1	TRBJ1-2	CASSKWTGRDGYTF	TGTGCCAGCAGTAAATGGACAGGGCGGGATGGCTACACCTTC
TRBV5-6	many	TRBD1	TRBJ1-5	CASNFRGHQPQHF	TGTGCCAGCAACTTCAGGGGGCATCAGCCCCAGCATTTT